This T cell receptor (beta chain) came from a study of T cell clones after liver transplantation (dated by TCRdb to the late 2010s). Context from the whole study: The samples were obtained from ITN030ST, a randomized trial that attempted immunosuppression withdrawal within 2 years after liver transplantation. Donor-reactive T cell clones were identified by TCRbeta sequencing following a pre-transplant mixed lymphocyte reaction and were subsequently tracked in post-transplant blood. The study cohort included 8 liver transplant recipients, of whom 3 were classified as tolerant and 5 as non-tolerant. As an antigen-independent comparator for the donor-reactive sequences, third party-reactive TCRbeta sequences from pre-transplant MLRs were identified as well. No induction therapy was given to the subjects, and standard immunosuppression was administered until randomization at 12-24 months post-transplant. Of the eight recipients, a few were HCV-positive, while the remaining recipients had been transplanted for non-autoimmune, non-viral indications. To count as tolerant, a recipient had to stay completely off immunosuppression for at least one year without liver enzymes climbing beyond twice the upper limit of normal. Blood samples were taken pre-transplant, pre-randomization before withdrawal, and post-randomization after full withdrawal or failed withdrawal. Findings and caveats that apply to the study as a whole: The conclusions were preliminary, being limited by small, heterogeneous patient numbers and by non-standardized post-transplant time points. In most of the 8 subjects, circulating donor-reactive CD4 TCRbeta sequences decreased significantly after transplant, regardless of tolerance or HCV status. Once repertoire turnover was taken into account, donor-reactive detection showed a significant reduction for CD4 in 7 of 8 subjects and for CD8 in 8 of 8. Low numbers of available donor cells limited the measurable donor-reactive repertoire in a couple of subjects. Because no allograft tissue specimens were available, donor-reactive T cells may have migrated into the graft instead of being deleted. Donor-reactive sequences declined more than third party-reactive ones, suggesting partial antigen-specific deletion unrelated to withdrawal success.

High-throughput TCRbeta CDR3 sequencing of frozen genomic DNA was performed by immunoSEQ, with PCR amplification, mapping, bias correction and internal controls included. In the authors' own workflow: Only productive rearrangements were retained, with each unique TCRbeta sequence defined by its CDR3 nucleotide sequence together with its V and J gene. Donor-reactive sequences required at least 5-fold expansion in CFSE-low cells versus unstimulated pre-transplant cells and at least 0.01% frequency. Minimum frequency thresholds were set for each subject based on the unstimulated sample with the lowest template count, ensuring at least 90% detection power. Jensen-Shannon divergence between the top 1000 TCRbeta sequences post- versus pre-transplant served as the measure of repertoire turnover. Two-sided Fisher's exact tests were used to test for changes in how often donor-reactive sequences were detected. Held by TCRdb, this immuneACCESS table contains in-frame sequences only and omits some clones. Under half of the omission traces to an unresolved V gene where checked; the cause of the rest is unknown. The V and J calls and the clone size are those of that table, but D and trimming were determined from the DNA. A total of roughly 55,000 clones appear in this sample, approximately 88% of them only once. The ten largest clones capture about 8.9% of the sample.

Compared with germline, V lacks 3 bases and J lacks 2 bases; bases without a gene match: 1. From the cysteine through the phenylalanine, the CDR3 covers 14 amino acids. Solely the CDR3 DNA is kept, with 42 bases framed from the first base. The germline V gene encodes CDR1 SGDLS and CDR2 YYNGEE. This clone was seen more than once but under ten times. It has no known antigen specificity. Base qualities were left out, and no much larger clone turns up one base away. The time point label here, explained by the study, means: pre-transplant. Thawed unstimulated PBMCs were stained for CD3, CD4 and CD8 and FACS-sorted into CD3+CD4+ and CD3+CD8+ populations. Randomization to immunosuppression withdrawal applied to every one of the 8 studied subjects. The Qiagen DNeasy Blood and Tissue Kit was used for genomic DNA isolation.

Here the sequenced sample was CD4+ T cells from blood, taken before liver transplant. The chain joins TRBV9 to TRBJ1-3; 8 central nucleotides agree with TRBD1. The TCR comes from a human donor who received a liver transplant. The DNA sequence is given as TGTGCCAGCAGCGGGACAGGGACTGGAAACACCATATATTTT. It is translated as CASSGTGTGNTIYF.